The 10 T cell receptor beta chains reported below all come from one sample, sequenced in a study of T-cell memory formation after mild COVID-19. TCRdb called the 5' RACE reads again in MiXCR, with one record for every CDR3 protein. Of 280,000 or so distinct CDR3 sequences in the sample, over 7% were seen once. The specimen was PBMCs or a T cell subset sorted from them (not recorded which). The source of these receptors is a man between 18 and 35 years old who had mild COVID-19 (a few samples of this study predate the infection). Cell type and time point are not known.

The chain has TRBV9 and TRBJ2-1, with D hard to call. The V gene lost 0 bases and the J gene lost 9 bases, with 13 bases spanning the gap. Per germline, CDR1 SGDLS and CDR2 YYNGEE. The CDR3 contains 14 residues. The CDR3 loop reads CASSVVAAWSEQFF. Written as DNA, the CDR3 is TGTGCCAGCAGCGTAGTCGCAGCGTGGAGTGAGCAGTTCTTC. The variable domain in full, completed from reference TRBV9 and TRBJ2-1, reads DSGVTQTPKHLITATGQRVTLRCSPRSGDLSVYWYQQSLDQGLQFLIQYYNGEERAKGNILERFSAQQFPDLHSELNLSSLELGDSALYFCASSVVAAWSEQFFGPGTRLTVL.

The V gene is TRBV6-2 or TRBV6-3, the J gene TRBJ1-2, with D tentatively TRBD1 (5 bases). This CDR3 is 13 amino acids long. The germline V and J ends were trimmed by 6 bases and 7 bases, with 15 bases remaining between them. The germline V gene has CDR1 MNHEY and CDR2 SVGEGT. In DNA form, the CDR3 reads TGTGCCAGCAGCGATCTCCCGAGGGGTGGCTACACCTTC. It is translated as CASSDLPRGGYTF.

This clonotype has a count of ten or more. V gene TRBV7-3 combines with J gene TRBJ2-3; D gene uncertain. The CDR3 runs to 12 residues. V lost 5 bases and J lost 1, with 4 bases in between. Germline values: CDR1 SGHTA, CDR2 FQGTGA. In DNA form, the CDR3 reads TGTGCCAGCAGCCCCGGCACAGATACGCAGTATTTT. Translating it yields CASSPGTDTQYF.

J is TRBJ2-5 and V is TRBV6-2 or TRBV6-3; 8 bases are shared with TRBD1. Germline CDR1 is MNHEY and CDR2 is SVGEGT. The CDR3 consists of 13 residues. Losses at the gene ends were 5 bases for V and 4 bases for J; bases not matched to a gene: 3. CDR3 amino acids: CASSRDRLETQYF. CDR3 bases: TGTGCCAGCAGTCGGGACAGGCTAGAGACCCAGTACTTC.

CDR3 residues: CSASRGRAGSDTQYF. The CDR3 DNA sequence: TGCAGTGCTAGTAGGGGGAGGGCCGGTTCAGATACGCAGTATTTT. The chain couples TRBV20-1 to TRBJ2-3; D perhaps matches TRBD2 (7 bases). Looked up from germline, CDR1 is DFQATT and CDR2 is SNEGSKA (reference sequence). V shed 3 bases and J shed 4 bases, with 17 bases lying between them. This CDR3 contains 15 residues.

CDR3 DNA: TGTGCCAGCAGCGGGCTAGCGGTTAGGACCGGGGAGCTGTTTTTT. Its translation: CASSGLAVRTGELFF. This sequence joins TRBV9 and TRBJ2-2, with 7 bases identical to TRBD2. Germline V gene lookup returns CDR1 SGDLS and CDR2 YYNGEE. V was clipped by 3 bases and J by 5 bases; unmatched bases: 7. The CDR3 sequence is 15 residues long. The full variable domain, rest sourced from reference TRBV9 and TRBJ2-2, is DSGVTQTPKHLITATGQRVTLRCSPRSGDLSVYWYQQSLDQGLQFLIQYYNGEERAKGNILERFSAQQFPDLHSELNLSSLELGDSALYFCASSGLAVRTGELFFGEGSRLTVL.

This clonotype was detected ten times or more. This sequence joins TRBV12-3 or TRBV12-4 and TRBJ2-3, with a possible D match to TRBD1 (5 bases). V lost 5 bases, J lost 10 bases, and 16 bases lay in between. The CDR3 extends over 13 amino acids. The CDR3 reads CASSPGLGVAQYF. CDR3 in DNA: TGTGCCAGCAGTCCTGGGCTAGGGGTTGCGCAGTATTTT.

The CDR3 DNA is TGCAGCGGGGTCGGAAGCGGGGGGGCCTTTGATACGCAGTATTTT. Translation gives CSGVGSGGAFDTQYF. This chain uses TRBV29-1 with TRBJ2-3; 10 bases match TRBD2. V lost 7 bases to trimming and J lost 6 bases; unmatched junction nucleotides: 13. Germline values: CDR1 SQVTM, CDR2 ANQGSEA. CDR3 length equals 15 residues.

Many counts were recorded for this clonotype. For the CDR3, the DNA is TGTGCCAGCAGCTTGGAGACAGGGGACACTGAAGCTTTCTTT. Translating gives CASSLETGDTEAFF. This chain connects TRBV5-8 to TRBJ1-1; TRBD1 agrees at 8 bases. The junction had 1 base not matched to a gene; V was cut back by 0 bases and J by 3 bases. This CDR3 is built from 14 residues. Germline CDR1 SGHTS, CDR2 YDEGEE.

This chain joins TRBV9 and TRBJ2-1; 8 bases align to TRBD2. The J segment lost 3 bases and the V segment lost 4 bases, leaving 6 bases of the junction unmatched. This CDR3 region has 15 residues. Germline assignment: CDR1 SGDLS and CDR2 YYNGEE. In DNA form, the CDR3 reads TGTGCCAGCAGCTTACGGGGGGGCGTCTACAATGAGCAGTTCTTC. Its translation is CASSLRGGVYNEQFF.